The rows below give T cell receptor beta chains drawn from one sample of a study of T cells in Graves' hyperthyroidism and ophthalmopathy. TCRdb re-called the multiplex PCR reads through MiXCR, storing one row per CDR3 protein. The sample has 300,000 to 450,000 distinct CDR3 sequences, roughly 20% seen once. Sequenced input: blood. All receptors derive from a man between 18 and 29 years old with Graves' ophthalmopathy. CDR3s include the opening cysteine and the closing phenylalanine or tryptophan. Each record gives: clone size, D gene, V gene, J gene, CDR3 DNA, CDR3 protein. The D gene is left open where the match is weak. Clone size is shown for a subset of rows, as once, few, many or a class of expanded clone.

many	NA	TRBV5-1	TRBJ1-1	TGCGCCAGCAGCGGAGGGACGGTGAACACTGAAGCTTTCTTT	CASSGGTVNTEAFF
NA	NA	TRBV15	TRBJ1-4	TGTGCCACCAGCAGCTACCGGGAGAGAGAGGAAAAACTGTTTTTT	CATSSYREREEKLFF
NA	NA	TRBV5-1	TRBJ1-1	TGCGCCAGCAGCTTAAATCGCGGCACTGAAGCTTTCTTT	CASSLNRGTEAFF
many	TRBD1	TRBV9	TRBJ1-2	TGTGCCAGCAGCGAAACACCCAGGGGGGTTGATGGCTACACCTTC	CASSETPRGVDGYTF
few	NA	TRBV12-3/TRBV12-4	TRBJ2-2	TGTGCCAGCAGTTCCCTTTCCGGGGAGCTGTTTTTT	CASSSLSGELFF
NA	NA	TRBV5-4	TRBJ1-2	TGTGCCAGCAGCTTGGCCGGGCGGGGGCGGAGGGGCTACACCTTC	CASSLAGRGRRGYTF
many	TRBD2	TRBV12-3/TRBV12-4	TRBJ2-3	TGTGCCAGCAGTTCGGGGGGGCCAAGAACAGATACGCAGTATTTT	CASSSGGPRTDTQYF
many	TRBD2	TRBV12-3/TRBV12-4	TRBJ2-3	TGTGCCAGCAGTTACGCGGGGGGCACAGATACGCAGTATTTT	CASSYAGGTDTQYF
few	NA	TRBV6-2/TRBV6-3	TRBJ2-2	TGTGCCAGCTGTCTCCACACCGGGGAGCTGTTTTTT	CASCLHTGELFF
many	NA	TRBV2	TRBJ1-6	TGTGCCAGCAGTACCACCCAGGGGACTCGGAATTCACCCCTCCACTTT	CASSTTQGTRNSPLHF
many	TRBD2	TRBV7-9	TRBJ2-1	TGTGCCAGCAGCCCCAAGCTAGCGGGGACCTACAATGAGCAGTTCTTC	CASSPKLAGTYNEQFF
few	TRBD1	TRBV2	TRBJ1-1	TGTGCCAGCAGCGCCCACCGGGACAGGGGGCTGGGCACTGAAGCTTTCTTT	CASSAHRDRGLGTEAFF
NA	NA	TRBV6-1	TRBJ2-5	TGTGCCAGCACCGATCCCCCCGAGACCCAGTACTTC	CASTDPPETQYF
few	TRBD1	TRBV14	TRBJ2-3	TGTGCCAGCAGCCAAATCGGACAGGGAGATACGCAGTATTTT	CASSQIGQGDTQYF
NA	NA	TRBV27	TRBJ1-6	TGTGCCAGCAGCCGGGAAGGCTCCTATAATTCACCCCTCCACTTT	CASSREGSYNSPLHF
NA	NA	TRBV6-2/TRBV6-3	TRBJ2-5	TGTGCCAGCTGTGTGGGGGGAACCGAGACCCAGTACTTC	CASCVGGTETQYF
NA	TRBD1	TRBV20-1	TRBJ1-6	TGCAGTGCTAGAGTAGACAGGGTATCACCCCTCCACTTT	CSARVDRVSPLHF
many	TRBD1	TRBV2	TRBJ1-2	TGTGCCAGCAGTGCGCGAACAGGGGACAACTATGGCTACACCTTC	CASSARTGDNYGYTF
many	NA	TRBV2	TRBJ2-5	TGTGCCACCCAGGTCGACACCCAAGAGACCCAGTACTTC	CATQVDTQETQYF
NA	NA	TRBV27	TRBJ2-1	TGTGCCAGCAGTCCCCGACCGACTAACAATGAGCAGTTCTTC	CASSPRPTNNEQFF
many	NA	TRBV7-9	TRBJ2-5	TGTGCCAGCAGCTTAAACCAGGGAAGAGAGACCCAGTACTTC	CASSLNQGRETQYF